Listed here are 25 T cell receptor beta chains from one sample, sequenced in a study of shared clonotypes between healthy human individuals. Sequencing used immunoSEQ multiplex PCR; TCRdb keeps in-frame clones, though not all of them. The sample holds some 2,000,000 clones, roughly 96% seen once. Sequenced input: naive CD4+ T cells sorted from blood. Specified subset: CD45RA+ positively selected. These receptors were collected from a man aged 18-30 years in good health.

This clone was found a few times. This chain links TRBV10-3 with TRBJ2-1; no clear D gene. The CDR3 covers 13 residues. Trimming cost V 7 bases and J 5 bases, with 12 bases left between them. The germline V gene encodes CDR1 ENHRY and CDR2 SYGVKD. The CDR3 DNA follows: TGTGCCATCACCAGCGACCCCAACAATGAGCAGTTCTTC. Translation gives CAITSDPNNEQFF.

This chain joins TRBV7-3 and TRBJ2-2; D is possibly TRBD2 (5 bases). Trimming removed 2 bases at V and 2 bases at J, with 9 bases between. CDR1 and CDR2 (germline): SGHTA, FQGTGA. This CDR3 region has 15 residues. CDR3 nucleotides: TGTGCCAGCAGCTTAGGCCCGGGAAACACCGGGGAGCTGTTTTTT. Amino acids: CASSLGPGNTGELFF.

V and J are TRBV6-5 and TRBJ2-7; D is possibly TRBD1 (5 bases). The CDR3 has 14 residues. From germline, CDR1 is MNHEY and CDR2 SVGAGI. The V and J ends lost 5 bases and 1 base respectively, with 12 bases between them. For the CDR3, the DNA is TGTGCCAGCAGTAAACCACCAGGGTCCTACGAGCAGTACTTC. Translating it yields CASSKPPGSYEQYF.

The chain uses TRBV19 and TRBJ2-7; 11 bases fit TRBD1. The CDR3 is 16 amino acids. Looked up from germline, CDR1 is LNHDA and CDR2 is SQIVND (reference sequence). The trim removed 1 base at V and 2 bases at J, leaving 4 bases unmatched. The CDR3, as DNA: TGTGCCAGTAGTATAGCTGGGGACAGGGGGACCTACGAGCAGTACTTC. Its protein product is CASSIAGDRGTYEQYF.

This rearrangement joins TRBV30 to TRBJ2-6; maybe TRBD1 (7 bases). This CDR3 has 14 residues. V was clipped by 3 bases and J by 9 bases, with 15 bases between them. Germline V CDR1 and CDR2: GTSNPN, SVGIG (reference sequence). CDR3 in amino acids: CAWSGGGGYNVLTF. The CDR3 DNA follows: TGTGCCTGGAGCGGAGGGGGCGGATACAACGTCCTGACTTTC.

This sequence joins TRBV11-2 and TRBJ2-1; D perhaps matches TRBD2 (6 bases). In germline, CDR1 is SGHAT, CDR2 FQNNGV. CDR3 length equals 16 residues. Trimming took 4 bases from V and 2 from J, leaving 15 bases between them. CDR3 amino acids: CASSYQSGLAYNEQFF. CDR3 in DNA: TGTGCCAGCAGCTACCAGAGCGGGCTTGCCTACAATGAGCAGTTCTTC.

Points on this clone: The sample contains more than one DNA sequence encoding this CDR3. The CDR3 coding sequence is TGTGCCATCAGTGAGGGGACAACTAATGAAAAACTGTTTTTT. It yields the protein CAISEGTTNEKLFF. V and J are TRBV10-3 and TRBJ1-4; the D is unclear. The CDR3 extends over 14 amino acids. Germline values: CDR1 ENHRY, CDR2 SYGVKD. With 2 bases removed from V and 0 bases from J, the gap between germline ends came to 4 bases.

The chain is built from TRBV28 and TRBJ2-3; D gene ambiguous. There are 13 residues in the CDR3. V gave up 4 bases and J gave up 5 bases, with 10 bases separating them. CDR1 is MDHEN, CDR2 SYDVKM, per germline. The CDR3 DNA is TGTGCCAGCAGTTGGGCGGATCAAGATACGCAGTATTTT. Amino acid sequence: CASSWADQDTQYF. The full variable domain, in which reference TRBV28 and TRBJ2-3 provide the parts outside the CDR3, is DVKVTQSSRYLVKRTGEKVFLECVQDMDHENMFWYRQDPGLGLRLIYFSYDVKMKEKGDIPEGYSVSREKKERFSLILESASTNQTSMYLCASSWADQDTQYFGPGTRLTVL.

Details on this clone: Other DNA sequences of this sample code for an identical CDR3. J is TRBJ2-5 and V is TRBV5-1; 8 bases align to TRBD1. With 2 bases clipped from V and 5 bases from J, the junction kept 5 bases outside the gene matches. Germline V lookup: CDR1 SGHRS, CDR2 YFSETQ. The CDR3 runs 14 residues. CDR3 sequence: CASSFTGGEETQYF. The CDR3 nucleotides are TGCGCCAGCAGCTTCACAGGGGGTGAGGAGACCCAGTACTTC.

This clone showed up just once. The chain combines TRBV5-6 with TRBJ1-2; 12 bases map to TRBD1. The CDR3 consists of 14 residues. Germline-derived CDR1 and CDR2 are SGHDT and YYEEEE. J lost 7 bases, V lost 2 bases, and 3 bases had no gene match. CDR3 loop: CASSLGTGGFGYTF. The CDR3 region has the DNA TGTGCCAGCAGCTTAGGGACAGGGGGCTTTGGCTACACCTTC.

Remarks on this clone: The same CDR3 also results from other DNA sequences found in this sample. The genes are TRBV5-1 and TRBJ1-1, with 8 bases matching TRBD1. This CDR3 region has 15 residues. Trimming took 0 bases from V and 0 from J; bases not matched to a gene: 1. Germline V CDR1 and CDR2: SGHRS, YFSETQ. This chain's CDR3 is CASSLGTGMNTEAFF. CDR3 sequence (DNA): TGCGCCAGCAGCTTGGGGACAGGGATGAACACTGAAGCTTTCTTT. Full variable domain (missing parts from reference TRBV5-1 and TRBJ1-1): KAGVTQTPRYLIKTRGQQVTLSCSPISGHRSVSWYQQTPGQGLQFLFEYFSETQRNKGNFPGRFSGRQFSNSRSEMNVSTLELGDSALYLCASSLGTGMNTEAFFGQGTRLTVV.

The J gene is TRBJ2-5, the V gene TRBV30; D gene unclear. The CDR3 loop spans 12 amino acids. Trimming took off 2 bases at V and 3 bases at J, with 7 bases between the two ends. Germline assignment: CDR1 GTSNPN and CDR2 SVGIG (reference sequence). CDR3: CAWSRQKETQYF. CDR3 nucleotides: TGTGCCTGGAGTCGGCAGAAAGAGACCCAGTACTTC.

V usage is TRBV6-6 and J usage is TRBJ2-1; 8 nucleotides line up with TRBD1. The CDR3 consists of 16 residues. Trimming took 4 bases from V and 4 from J; bases not matched to a gene: 9. CDR1 is MNHNY, CDR2 SVGAGI, per germline (reference sequence). DNA for the CDR3: TGTGCCAGCAGTTGGGGTGTAACAGGGGGGTACAATGAGCAGTTCTTC. Translating it yields CASSWGVTGGYNEQFF.

The V gene is TRBV27, the J gene TRBJ1-2; the match to TRBD1 covers 8 bases. Trimming removed 5 bases from V and 1 base from J; junction bases left unmatched: 9. This CDR3 is 16 amino acids long. Germline CDR1 MNHEY, CDR2 SMNVEV (reference sequence). The CDR3 nucleotides read TGTGCCAGCAGTGAATCGACAGGGGAGATTAACTATGGCTACACCTTC. Its translation is CASSESTGEINYGYTF.

The CDR3 loop reads CSAGTPEAFF. Written as DNA, the CDR3 is TGCAGTGCTGGGACCCCTGAAGCTTTCTTT. The rearrangement uses TRBV20-1 and TRBJ1-1, with a weak D call TRBD1 (5 bases). The V gene lost 5 bases and the J gene lost 6 bases, with 7 bases spanning the gap. Germline V gene data show CDR1 as DFQATT and CDR2 as SNEGSKA (reference sequence). The length of the CDR3 is 10 residues.

About this clone: Just one base apart from a much larger clone, this may be a read error. Additional DNA sequences in this sample encode the identical CDR3. The chain couples TRBV7-9 to TRBJ1-1, with D hard to call. V shed 1 base and J shed 1 base, with 4 bases lying between them. CDR1 is SEHNR, CDR2 FQNEAQ, per germline (reference sequence). The CDR3 spans 13 residues. CDR3 sequence: CASSLGQNTEAFF. The DNA of the CDR3 is TGTGCCAGCAGCTTAGGGCAGAACACTGAAGCTTTCTTT.

The rearrangement links TRBV5-1 to TRBJ2-3; 14 nucleotides agree with TRBD2. The CDR3 spans 17 residues. The V segment lost 0 bases and the J segment 6 bases; nucleotides outside the gene matches: 6. Germline CDR1 and CDR2: SGHRS and YFSETQ. In DNA form, the CDR3 reads TGCGCCAGCAGCTTGGCGACTAGCGGGAGGGCCTACGATACGCAGTATTTT. It codes for CASSLATSGRAYDTQYF.

This clone was counted many times. J is TRBJ2-6 and V is TRBV4-1; no firm D call. Deletions cut 2 bases from V and 0 bases from J, with 5 bases between. This CDR3 spans 15 amino acids. Germline CDR1 is MGHRA and CDR2 is YSYEKL. Here the CDR3 DNA reads TGCGCCAGCAGCCAACGGTTCTCTGGGGCCAACGTCCTGACTTTC. This codes for CASSQRFSGANVLTF.

The chain uses TRBV5-1 and TRBJ1-3; D is undetermined. There are 15 residues in the CDR3. V shed 5 bases and J shed 6 bases, with 18 bases lying between them. CDR1 and CDR2 (germline): SGHRS, YFSETQ. CDR3 sequence (DNA): TGCGCCAGCAGGCCCTCCCCTTCAGACGAAAACACCATATATTTT. Protein product: CASRPSPSDENTIYF.

The chain joins TRBV19 to TRBJ1-2, with D unresolved. Trimming stripped 1 base from V and 2 bases from J, with 5 bases between. Germline-derived CDR1 and CDR2 are LNHDA and SQIVND (reference sequence). CDR3 length: 13 residues. DNA for the CDR3: TGTGCCAGTAGTATAGTAGTGAACTATGGCTACACCTTC. Translated, it gives CASSIVVNYGYTF. The full variable domain, with the rest looked up from reference TRBV19 and TRBJ1-2, is DGGITQSPKYLFRKEGQNVTLSCEQNLNHDAMYWYRQDPGQGLRLIYYSQIVNDFQKGDIAEGYSVSREKKESFPLTVTSAQKNPTAFYLCASSIVVNYGYTFGSGTRLTVV.

The chain has TRBV11-2 and TRBJ2-7; D may be TRBD2 (5 bases). Germline loops: CDR1 SGHAT, CDR2 FQNNGV. There are 14 residues in the CDR3. V lost 8 bases and J lost 6, with 20 bases in between. The CDR3 DNA reads as TGTGCCAGCCGCCGGAGGAGTGGTTCTCTCGAGCAGTACTTC. As protein: CASRRRSGSLEQYF.

V and J are TRBV6-5 and TRBJ1-2; a weak D match, TRBD1 (5 bases). Trimming removed 0 bases at V and 1 base at J, with 9 bases between. This CDR3 contains 15 residues. CDR1 and CDR2 (germline): MNHEY, SVGAGI. CDR3 residues: CASSYSTVDNYGYTF. Here the CDR3 DNA reads TGTGCCAGCAGTTACTCGACAGTGGATAACTATGGCTACACCTTC.

V gene TRBV27 combines with J gene TRBJ2-2; 14 bases match TRBD2. Trimming took 2 bases from V and 5 from J; bases not matched to a gene: 22. The germline gives CDR1 MNHEY, CDR2 SMNVEV (reference sequence). CDR3 size: 23 residues. CDR3: CASSLKGGLAGEVKVRGTGELFF. The CDR3 coding sequence is TGTGCCAGCAGTTTAAAGGGGGGACTAGCGGGAGAAGTCAAGGTACGCGGGACCGGGGAGCTGTTTTTT.

The V gene is TRBV30, the J gene TRBJ1-1; D possibly corresponds to TRBD1 (6 bases). Germline CDR1 reads GTSNPN; CDR2 reads SVGIG (reference sequence). The CDR3 length is 14 residues. V was clipped by 0 bases and J by 4 bases, with 12 bases between them. CDR3 coding DNA: TGTGCCTGGAGTGTACTCACAGGGCTCACTGAAGCTTTCTTT. Protein product: CAWSVLTGLTEAFF.

As regards this clone: At one end the junction does not follow the germline gene, possibly because of a read error. This chain joins TRBV28 and TRBJ2-7, with D unresolved. CDR1 and CDR2 (germline): MDHEN, SYDVKM. The CDR3 is 11 amino acids. CDR3 region: CASSGRPPLFF. The CDR3 DNA is TGTGCCAGCAGTGGACGTCCTCCCTTGTTTTTC.